This T cell receptor (beta chain) emerged from a study of blood T cell repertoires in COVID-19. Across the study: Sites across the United States, Italy and Spain contributed samples from acute and convalescent COVID-19.

Repertoires were generated with immunoSEQ multiplex PCR, while TCRdb's copy carries only in-frame clones and drops some. The sample holds under 250,000 clones, 83% seen once. This TCR was sampled from a man aged 40-55 years with active or convalescent COVID-19. The specimen was peripheral blood.

This CDR3 is CASSHPRTSGSGSSGTQYF. The CDR3 nucleotides are TGTGCCAGCAGTCACCCGAGGACTAGCGGGAGCGGTTCGTCCGGTACGCAGTATTTT. This chain joins TRBV5-4 and TRBJ2-3, with TRBD2 matching 13 bases. Germline trimming cut 5 bases from V and 8 bases from J; bases unmatched to any gene: 20. The CDR3 sequence is 19 residues long. CDR1 is SGHNT, CDR2 YYREEE, per germline (reference sequence).